This entry lists 16 T cell receptor beta chains sequenced from one sample in a study of shared clonotypes between healthy human individuals. Sequencing used immunoSEQ multiplex PCR; TCRdb keeps in-frame clones, though not all of them. The sample has 2 million to 2.5 million clones; 80% to 95% are singletons. Material: naive CD4+ T cells from PBMCs. Stated subset: CD45RA+ positively selected. Receptor source: a young man in good health. Some clones in this sample may be carry-over from other donors' samples.

The chain employs TRBV28 and TRBJ2-7; a possible D gene is TRBD1 (5 bases). This CDR3 is 12 amino acids long. Germline CDR1 is MDHEN and CDR2 is SYDVKM. Trimming removed 10 bases from V and 6 bases from J, with 16 bases in between. The CDR3 here is CATQRQGSEQYF. For the CDR3, the DNA is TGTGCCACCCAACGCCAGGGATCCGAGCAGTACTTC.

On this clone itself: The sample contains more than one DNA sequence encoding this CDR3. The chain is built from TRBV9 and TRBJ2-3; D remains unclear. Germline CDR1 and CDR2: SGDLS and YYNGEE. Trimming took 0 bases from V and 0 from J, leaving 5 bases between them. The CDR3 extends over 14 amino acids. The DNA for the CDR3 is TGTGCCAGCAGCGTAGCCCAGAGCACAGATACGCAGTATTTT. Amino acids: CASSVAQSTDTQYF.

The rearrangement links TRBV6-1 to TRBJ1-2; TRBD1 agrees at 7 bases. The CDR3 spans 14 residues. V was pared by 5 bases and J by 2 bases, with 5 bases of the junction left unmatched. Germline V CDR1 and CDR2: MNHNS, SASEGT. DNA of the CDR3: TGTGCCAGCAGTATTCAGACAGGGAACTATGGCTACACCTTC. Amino acid sequence: CASSIQTGNYGYTF.

In the case of this clone: This sample also contains other DNA sequences that code for the same CDR3. This chain joins TRBV19 and TRBJ1-2; the D gene is possibly TRBD1 (5 bases). This CDR3 spans 13 amino acids. The V gene lost 3 bases and the J gene lost 3 bases, with 8 bases spanning the gap. Germline CDR1 is LNHDA and CDR2 is SQIVND (reference sequence). In DNA form, the CDR3 reads TGTGCCAGTAGTATGAGGGGCTACTATGGCTACACCTTC. Its translation is CASSMRGYYGYTF.

The rearrangement links TRBV18 to TRBJ2-1, with unresolved D. The length of the CDR3 is 15 residues. Per germline, CDR1 KGHSH and CDR2 LQKENI. The V gene lost 3 bases and the J gene lost 0 bases, with 9 bases spanning the gap. The CDR3, as DNA: TGTGCCAGCTCACCGCAGCTTGGCTCCTACAATGAGCAGTTCTTC. Its protein product is CASSPQLGSYNEQFF. Full variable domain (rest looked up from reference TRBV18 and TRBJ2-1): NAGVMQNPRHLVRRRGQEARLRCSPMKGHSHVYWYRQLPEEGLKFMVYLQKENIIDESGMPKERFSAEFPKEGPSILRIQQVVRGDSAAYFCASSPQLGSYNEQFFGPGTRLTVL.

The rearrangement joins TRBV9 to TRBJ2-7; 10 nucleotides line up with TRBD2. The CDR3 totals 16 residues. Per germline, CDR1 SGDLS and CDR2 YYNGEE. V was pared by 2 bases and J by 1 base, with 6 bases of the junction left unmatched. The CDR3 sequence: CASSVLAGGPSYEQYF. As DNA, the CDR3 is TGTGCCAGCAGCGTCTTAGCGGGAGGTCCTTCCTACGAGCAGTACTTC.

This sequence joins TRBV28 and TRBJ1-2, with no clear D. Looked up from germline, CDR1 is MDHEN and CDR2 is SYDVKM. The CDR3 extends over 16 amino acids. Deletions cut 5 bases from V and 4 bases from J, with 20 bases between. The CDR3 bases are TGTGCCAGCAGTATGGCTAGGGCTCCAGGCGGCTATGGCTACACCTTC. Protein sequence: CASSMARAPGGYGYTF.

The chain has TRBV27 and TRBJ1-1; no clear D gene. This CDR3 region has 14 residues. V was shortened by 2 bases and J by 1 base, with 8 bases between the two germline ends. Germline values: CDR1 MNHEY, CDR2 SMNVEV (reference sequence). The CDR3 loop reads CASSLVGGNTEAFF. The CDR3 DNA reads TGTGCCAGCAGTTTAGTGGGTGGGAACACTGAAGCTTTCTTT.

V usage is TRBV19 and J usage is TRBJ1-5; tentative D call: TRBD1 (6 bases). The CDR3 has 16 residues. Germline CDR1 reads LNHDA; CDR2 reads SQIVND (reference sequence). The germline V and J ends were trimmed by 3 bases and 9 bases, with 21 bases remaining between them. The DNA of the CDR3 is TGTGCCAGTAGTATCGCGGCAGGGGCCCCTGGGGCGCCCCAGCATTTT. It translates to CASSIAAGAPGAPQHF.

CDR3 protein: CASSSDTDGYTF. In DNA, the CDR3 is TGCGCCAGCAGCTCGGACACAGATGGCTACACCTTC. V usage is TRBV5-1 and J usage is TRBJ1-2, with a weak D call TRBD1 (5 bases). This CDR3 has 12 amino acids. V was pared by 3 bases and J by 6 bases, with 9 bases between. The germline V gene encodes CDR1 SGHRS and CDR2 YFSETQ.

V usage is TRBV18 and J usage is TRBJ2-5, with D maybe TRBD2 (6 bases). Trimming pared 3 bases from V and 6 bases from J, leaving 17 bases between. Germline CDR1 reads KGHSH; CDR2 reads LQKENI. The CDR3 consists of 15 residues. Here the CDR3 reads CASSPLLDGGKTQYF. CDR3 sequence (DNA): TGTGCCAGCTCACCTCTACTAGACGGCGGGAAGACCCAGTACTTC.

The chain links TRBV27 to TRBJ1-5, with 8 bases identical to TRBD1. V shed 3 bases, J shed 0 bases, and the junction held 10 bases outside the gene matches. Germline V gives CDR1 MNHEY, CDR2 SMNVEV (reference sequence). The CDR3 is 18 amino acids. The CDR3 sequence is CASSFAGTGDFSNQPQHF. The CDR3, as DNA: TGTGCCAGCAGTTTCGCGGGGACAGGAGACTTTAGCAATCAGCCCCAGCATTTT.

The chain links TRBV5-1 to TRBJ2-3; 10 nucleotides align to TRBD2. The germline V gene has CDR1 SGHRS and CDR2 YFSETQ. There are 17 residues in the CDR3. J lost 1 base, V lost 0 bases, and 5 bases had no gene match. Here the CDR3 reads CASSLVPLAGGTDTQYF. As DNA, the CDR3 is TGCGCCAGCAGCTTGGTCCCGCTAGCGGGAGGCACAGATACGCAGTATTTT. Full variable domain (rest looked up from reference TRBV5-1 and TRBJ2-3): KAGVTQTPRYLIKTRGQQVTLSCSPISGHRSVSWYQQTPGQGLQFLFEYFSETQRNKGNFPGRFSGRQFSNSRSEMNVSTLELGDSALYLCASSLVPLAGGTDTQYFGPGTRLTVL.

J is TRBJ2-3 and V is TRBV13; D remains unclear. Looked up from germline, CDR1 is PRHDT and CDR2 is FYEKMQ (reference sequence). Trimming took off 4 bases at V and 0 bases at J, with 17 bases between the two ends. This CDR3 region has 17 residues. CDR3 DNA sequence: TGTGCCAGCAGCTCCACCGTTACCTCTTCTAGCACAGATACGCAGTATTTT. Its protein product is CASSSTVTSSSTDTQYF.

In nucleotides, the CDR3 is TGTGCCAGCTCACCGGGGACTAGCGATGAGCAGTTCTTC. Protein product: CASSPGTSDEQFF. This sequence joins TRBV18 and TRBJ2-1; TRBD2 agrees at 10 bases. There are 13 residues in the CDR3. CDR1 and CDR2 from the germline V gene are KGHSH and LQKENI. J gave up 8 bases and V 3 bases, and 1 base lay outside the gene matches.

The chain has TRBV5-1 and TRBJ2-7, with a weak D call TRBD1 (6 bases). Germline-derived CDR1 and CDR2 are SGHRS and YFSETQ. This CDR3 is built from 16 residues. V lost 7 bases and J lost 0, with 20 bases in between. DNA of the CDR3: TGCGCCAGCTGTTGGACTCAGGGGAAACCCTCCTACGAGCAGTACTTC. This encodes CASCWTQGKPSYEQYF.